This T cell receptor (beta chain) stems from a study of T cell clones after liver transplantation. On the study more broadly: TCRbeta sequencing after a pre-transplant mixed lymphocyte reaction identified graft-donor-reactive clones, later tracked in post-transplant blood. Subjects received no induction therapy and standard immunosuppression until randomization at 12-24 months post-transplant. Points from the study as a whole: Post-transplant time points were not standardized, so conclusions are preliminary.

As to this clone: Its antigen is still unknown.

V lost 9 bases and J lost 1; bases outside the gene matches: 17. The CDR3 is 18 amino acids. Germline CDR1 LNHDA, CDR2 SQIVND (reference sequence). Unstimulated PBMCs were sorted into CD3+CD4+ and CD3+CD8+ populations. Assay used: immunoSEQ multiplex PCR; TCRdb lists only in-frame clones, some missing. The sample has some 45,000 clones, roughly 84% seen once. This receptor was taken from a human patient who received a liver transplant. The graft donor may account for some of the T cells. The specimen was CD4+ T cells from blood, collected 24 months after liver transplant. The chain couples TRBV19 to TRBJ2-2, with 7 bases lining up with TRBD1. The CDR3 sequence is CASYYRGWNQGNTGELFF. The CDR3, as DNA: TGTGCCAGCTACTACAGGGGATGGAATCAGGGGAACACCGGGGAGCTGTTTTTT.